This record covers a single T cell receptor (beta chain). This sample was taken from a study of control samples from healthy donors and cancer patients. CDR1 MNHEY and CDR2 SVGAGI come from the germline V gene. The CDR3 is 11 amino acids. Between the trimmed V and J ends, which lost 8 bases and 7 bases, there was a span of 9 bases. Assay used: immunoSEQ multiplex PCR; TCRdb lists only in-frame clones, some missing. The sample shows some 120,000 clones, more than 80% of them seen only once. The source is a man between 18 and 29 years old in good health. V is TRBV6-5 and J is TRBJ2-1; D is unclear. Sequences were obtained from blood. The CDR3: CASAANNEQFF. The CDR3 DNA reads TGTGCCAGCGCAGCGAATAATGAGCAGTTCTTC.